The source of this TCR beta chain is a study of T cells in Graves' hyperthyroidism and ophthalmopathy. TCR beta CDR3 region amplification was performed from RNA transcripts. First-round RT-PCR of the TCR CDR3 relied on the HTBI primer set. From the multiplex PCR reads, TCRdb called clonotypes with MiXCR, one entry per CDR3 protein. In the table there are more than 350,000 distinct CDR3 sequences, 14% to 15% of which are singletons. This clonotype has just a few counts. The junction had 8 bases not matched to a gene; V was cut back by 3 bases and J by 5 bases. The CDR3 totals 15 residues. CDR1 is SGDLS, CDR2 YYNGEE, per germline.

The sample comprised blood. This TCR was recovered from a woman aged 25-40 years with Graves' hyperthyroidism. This chain links TRBV9 with TRBJ2-5, with 9 bases lining up with TRBD2. This CDR3 is CASSAGGRARETQYF. The DNA for the CDR3 is TGTGCCAGCAGCGCTGGCGGGAGGGCCCGGGAGACCCAGTACTTC.